This T cell receptor beta chain appears in the sequencing data of a study of T cell responses to AZD1222 COVID-19 vaccine. CDR1 and CDR2 (germline): SGHNT, YYREEE (reference sequence). V gave up 0 bases and J gave up 7 bases; unmatched junction bases: 6. The CDR3 length is 16 residues. Clones were sequenced by immunoSEQ multiplex PCR, and TCRdb holds only the in-frame ones, with some missing. The sample lists 95,000 to 150,000 clones; around 89% were seen once. As for this clone: No antigen is known for it.

Findings of the study overall: CD4 TCRs linked to vaccination spanned spike, dominating at 160-218 and 743-854. No repertoire was sampled before or during the peak T cell response, only after it.

The source material was peripheral blood, sampled on day 0 of AZD1222 vaccination. The source of this sequence is an adult in good health. The chain joins TRBV5-4 to TRBJ2-1, with TRBD2 matching over 11 bases. As DNA, the CDR3 is TGTGCCAGCAGCTTGGTGGGTAGCGGGAGGGCAAATGAGCAGTTCTTC. Protein product: CASSLVGSGRANEQFF.